This entry concerns a single T cell receptor beta chain. This record belongs to a study of technical replicates of blood from a few donors. Trimming stripped 5 bases from V and 2 bases from J, with 15 bases between. The germline V gene encodes CDR1 SEHNR and CDR2 FQNEAQ (reference sequence). The CDR3 consists of 15 residues. Only in-frame clones appear in the TCRdb table, and some are missing; sequencing was by immunoSEQ multiplex PCR. The sample holds around 63,000 clones, 95% to 98% seen once. The source of this sequence is a human donor in good health. This rearrangement joins TRBV7-9 to TRBJ2-5; tentatively, D is TRBD2 (7 bases). The sequenced sample consisted of T cells isolated from PBMCs. The CDR3: CASSPTRGRQETQYF. Written as DNA, the CDR3 is TGTGCCAGCAGCCCGACGCGGGGGCGACAAGAGACCCAGTACTTC.